This T cell receptor beta chain emerged from a study of relationships among human T cell subsets. Between the trimmed V and J ends, which lost 1 base and 1 base, there was a span of 7 bases. CDR3 length equals 14 residues. CDR1 is SGHVS and CDR2 is FNYEAQ in the germline V gene. The T cell receptor alpha and beta CDR3 regions were amplified from mRNA by semiquantitative ARM-PCR. Exponential amplification used communal superprimers after tagged nested gene-specific primers in ARM-PCR. MiXCR, run by TCRdb on the multiplex PCR reads, gives a single entry per CDR3 protein. The sample has under 15,000 distinct CDR3 sequences; roughly 60% are singletons. Anti-CD25 beads selected CD4+CD25+ regulatory T cells from positively selected CD4+ cells.

V usage is TRBV7-6 and J usage is TRBJ2-5; unclear D gene. The receptor comes from a man aged 35 to 55 in good health. Sequencing used Tregs sorted from blood. Here the CDR3 DNA reads TGTGCCAGCAGCTTAGTTTCAGGCCAAGAGACCCAGTACTTC. Protein: CASSLVSGQETQYF.